This TCR beta chain was identified during a study of shared clonotypes between healthy human individuals. Study-wide context: The donor pool was made up of two women and a few men aged 18 to 49. CD4 naive and memory got three plates each, CD8 naive two, CD8 memory one.

Replicate PCRs for sorted subsets used approximately 220 ng DNA; this equaled about 30,000 T cell genomes. Clones were sequenced by immunoSEQ multiplex PCR, and TCRdb holds only the in-frame ones, with some missing. The sample lists about 1.1 million clones; roughly 74% were seen once. Everyone who donated was a Caucasian adult who lived in Nashville, Tennessee. Only a few counts were recorded for this clone. The CDR3 length is 14 residues. V gave up 3 bases and J gave up 2 bases, with 13 bases separating them. Looked up from germline, CDR1 is GTSNPN and CDR2 is SVGIG (reference sequence). The TCR comes from a man aged 18 to 30 in good health. Some clones in this sample may be carry-over from other donors' samples. Sequencing was performed on memory CD4+ T cells from PBMCs. The subset here: CD45RA-negative fraction. The chain has TRBV30 and TRBJ2-5; D might be TRBD2 (5 bases). As DNA, the CDR3 is TGTGCCTGGAGCCAAGGGCGGGCACAAGAGACCCAGTACTTC. Encoded protein: CAWSQGRAQETQYF.